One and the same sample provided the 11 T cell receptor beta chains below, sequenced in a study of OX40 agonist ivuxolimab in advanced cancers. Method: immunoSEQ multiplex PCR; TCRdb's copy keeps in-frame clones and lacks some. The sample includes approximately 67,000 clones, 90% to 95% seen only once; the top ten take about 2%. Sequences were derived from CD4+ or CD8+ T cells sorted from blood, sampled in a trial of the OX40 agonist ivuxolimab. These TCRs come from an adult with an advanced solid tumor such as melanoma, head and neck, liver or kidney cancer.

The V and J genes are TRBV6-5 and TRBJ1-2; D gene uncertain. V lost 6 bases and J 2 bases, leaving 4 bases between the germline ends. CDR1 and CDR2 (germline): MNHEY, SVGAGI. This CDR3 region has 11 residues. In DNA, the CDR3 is TGTGCCAGCAGAGGAAACTATGGCTACACCTTC. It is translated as CASRGNYGYTF.

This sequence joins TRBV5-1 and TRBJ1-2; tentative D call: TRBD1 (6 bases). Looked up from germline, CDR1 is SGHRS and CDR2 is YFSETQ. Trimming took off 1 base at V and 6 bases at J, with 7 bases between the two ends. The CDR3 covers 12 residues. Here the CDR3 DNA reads TGCGCCAGCAGCTTGAACAGGGATGGCTACACCTTC. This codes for CASSLNRDGYTF.

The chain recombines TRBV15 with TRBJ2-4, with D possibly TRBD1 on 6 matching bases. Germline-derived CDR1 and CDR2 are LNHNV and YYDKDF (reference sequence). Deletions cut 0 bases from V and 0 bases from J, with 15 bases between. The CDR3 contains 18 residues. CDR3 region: CATSRELRTVIAKNIQYF. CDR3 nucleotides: TGTGCCACCAGCAGAGAGCTCCGGACAGTTATAGCCAAAAACATTCAGTACTTC.

The CDR3 sequence is CASSLTTAQETQYF. In nucleotides, the CDR3 is TGCGCCAGCAGCTTGACCACAGCCCAAGAGACCCAGTACTTC. V gene TRBV5-1 combines with J gene TRBJ2-5; D remains ambiguous. Germline V gene data show CDR1 as SGHRS and CDR2 as YFSETQ. The CDR3 runs to 14 residues. The V gene lost 1 base and the J gene lost 1 base, with 8 bases spanning the gap. Filled out from reference TRBV5-1 and TRBJ2-5, the complete variable domain reads KAGVTQTPRYLIKTRGQQVTLSCSPISGHRSVSWYQQTPGQGLQFLFEYFSETQRNKGNFPGRFSGRQFSNSRSEMNVSTLELGDSALYLCASSLTTAQETQYFGPGTRLLVL.

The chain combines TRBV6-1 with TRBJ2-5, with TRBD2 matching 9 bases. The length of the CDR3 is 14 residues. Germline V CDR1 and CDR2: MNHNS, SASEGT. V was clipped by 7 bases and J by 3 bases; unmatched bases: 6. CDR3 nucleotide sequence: TGTGCCAGCAACCGACTAGCGGCGAAAGAGACCCAGTACTTC. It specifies CASNRLAAKETQYF.

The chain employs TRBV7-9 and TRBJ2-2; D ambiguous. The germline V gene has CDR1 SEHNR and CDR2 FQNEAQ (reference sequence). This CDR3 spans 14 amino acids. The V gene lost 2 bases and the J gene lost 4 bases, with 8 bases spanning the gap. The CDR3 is CASSLTLTTGELFF. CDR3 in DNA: TGTGCCAGCAGCTTAACCCTCACCACCGGGGAGCTGTTTTTT.

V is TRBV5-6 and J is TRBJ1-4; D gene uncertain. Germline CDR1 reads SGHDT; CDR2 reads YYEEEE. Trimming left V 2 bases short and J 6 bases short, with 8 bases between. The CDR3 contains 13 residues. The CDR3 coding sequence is TGTGCCAGCAGCTTAAATCGGCATGAAAAACTGTTTTTT. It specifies CASSLNRHEKLFF.

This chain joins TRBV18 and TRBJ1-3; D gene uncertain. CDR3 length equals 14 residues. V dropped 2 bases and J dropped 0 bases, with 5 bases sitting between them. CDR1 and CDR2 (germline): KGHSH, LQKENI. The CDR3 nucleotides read TGTGCCAGCTCACCAGACGGCTCTGGAAACACCATATATTTT. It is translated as CASSPDGSGNTIYF.

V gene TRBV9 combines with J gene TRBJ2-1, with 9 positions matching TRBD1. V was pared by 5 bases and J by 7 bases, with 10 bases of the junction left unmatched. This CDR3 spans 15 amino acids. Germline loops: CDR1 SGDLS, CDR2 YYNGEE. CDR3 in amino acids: CASRGTGQGRNEQFF. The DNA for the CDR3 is TGTGCCAGCAGGGGAACGGGACAGGGACGGAATGAGCAGTTCTTC. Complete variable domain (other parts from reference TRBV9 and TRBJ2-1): DSGVTQTPKHLITATGQRVTLRCSPRSGDLSVYWYQQSLDQGLQFLIQYYNGEERAKGNILERFSAQQFPDLHSELNLSSLELGDSALYFCASRGTGQGRNEQFFGPGTRLTVL.

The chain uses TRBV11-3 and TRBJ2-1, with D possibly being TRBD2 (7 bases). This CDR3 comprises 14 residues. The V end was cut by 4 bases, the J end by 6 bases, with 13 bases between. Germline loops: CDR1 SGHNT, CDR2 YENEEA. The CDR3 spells CASSWLAGANEQFF. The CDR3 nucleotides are TGTGCCAGCAGCTGGTTGGCGGGGGCCAATGAGCAGTTCTTC.

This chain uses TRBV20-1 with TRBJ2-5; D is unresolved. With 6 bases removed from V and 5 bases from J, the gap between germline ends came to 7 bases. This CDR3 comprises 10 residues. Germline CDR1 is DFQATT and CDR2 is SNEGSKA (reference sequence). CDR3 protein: CSAPVETQYF. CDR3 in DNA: TGCAGTGCCCCAGTGGAGACCCAGTACTTC.